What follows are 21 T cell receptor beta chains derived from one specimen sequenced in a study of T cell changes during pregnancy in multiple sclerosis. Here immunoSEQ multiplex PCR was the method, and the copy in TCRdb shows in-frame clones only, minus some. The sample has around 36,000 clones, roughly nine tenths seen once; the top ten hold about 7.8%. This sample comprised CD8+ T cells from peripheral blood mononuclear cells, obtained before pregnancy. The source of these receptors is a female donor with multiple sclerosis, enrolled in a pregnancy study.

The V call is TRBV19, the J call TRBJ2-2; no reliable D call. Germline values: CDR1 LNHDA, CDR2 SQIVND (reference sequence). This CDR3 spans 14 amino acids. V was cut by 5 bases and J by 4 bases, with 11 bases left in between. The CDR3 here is CASSPYHATGELFF. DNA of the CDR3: TGTGCCAGTAGTCCCTATCACGCCACCGGGGAGCTGTTTTTT.

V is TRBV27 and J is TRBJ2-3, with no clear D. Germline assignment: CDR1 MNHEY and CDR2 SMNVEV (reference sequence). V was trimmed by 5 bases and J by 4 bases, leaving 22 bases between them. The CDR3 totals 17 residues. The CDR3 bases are TGTGCCAGCAGTCCCCCCCTGACATCCCGCCCTTCAGATACGCAGTATTTT. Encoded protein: CASSPPLTSRPSDTQYF.

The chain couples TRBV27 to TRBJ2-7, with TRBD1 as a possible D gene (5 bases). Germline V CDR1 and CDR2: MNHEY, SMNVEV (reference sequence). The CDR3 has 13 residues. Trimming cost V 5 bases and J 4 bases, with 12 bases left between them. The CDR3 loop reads CASSPGHVYEQYF. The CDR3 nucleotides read TGTGCCAGCAGTCCCGGACATGTATACGAGCAGTACTTC.

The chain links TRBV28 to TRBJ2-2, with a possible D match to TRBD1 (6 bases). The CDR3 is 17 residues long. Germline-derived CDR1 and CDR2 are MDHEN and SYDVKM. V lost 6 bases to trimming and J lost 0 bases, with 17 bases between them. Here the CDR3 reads CASRGARADTNTGELFF. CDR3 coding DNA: TGTGCCAGCAGGGGGGCAAGGGCAGATACGAACACCGGGGAGCTGTTTTTT.

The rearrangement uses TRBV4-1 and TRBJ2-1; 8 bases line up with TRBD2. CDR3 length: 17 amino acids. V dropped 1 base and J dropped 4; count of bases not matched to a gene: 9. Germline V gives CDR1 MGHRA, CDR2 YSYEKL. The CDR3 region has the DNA TGCGCCAGCAGCCAAGGGCCTCTAGCGGGCCAATACAATGAGCAGTTCTTC. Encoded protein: CASSQGPLAGQYNEQFF.

The CDR3 DNA reads TGTGCCAGCAGCAGAGAAGTCAGGGGAAACACTGAAGCTTTCTTT. Translating it yields CASSREVRGNTEAFF. The genes are TRBV7-6 and TRBJ1-1; D perhaps matches TRBD1 (6 bases). The CDR3 extends over 15 amino acids. Germline CDR1 and CDR2: SGHVS and FNYEAQ. V lost 5 bases, J lost 2 bases, and 15 bases lay in between.

The CDR3 sequence: CATSRVQISNQPQHF. CDR3 bases: TGTGCCACCAGCAGAGTACAGATTAGCAATCAGCCCCAGCATTTT. V gene TRBV15 combines with J gene TRBJ1-5; D is unclear. CDR1 is LNHNV, CDR2 YYDKDF, per germline (reference sequence). V lost 1 base and J 0 bases, leaving 7 bases between the germline ends. The length of the CDR3 is 15 residues. The full variable domain, rest sourced from reference TRBV15 and TRBJ1-5, is DAMVIQNPRYQVTQFGKPVTLSCSQTLNHNVMYWYQQKSSQAPKLLFHYYDKDFNNEADTPDNFQSRRPNTSFCFLDIRSPGLGDTAMYLCATSRVQISNQPQHFGDGTRLSIL.

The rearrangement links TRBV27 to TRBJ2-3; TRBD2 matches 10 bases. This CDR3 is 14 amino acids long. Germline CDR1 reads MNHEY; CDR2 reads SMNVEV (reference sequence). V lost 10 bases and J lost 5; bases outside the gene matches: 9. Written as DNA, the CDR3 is TGTGCCACCAGAAGCGGGAGGGGTAGAGATACGCAGTATTTT. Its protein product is CATRSGRGRDTQYF.

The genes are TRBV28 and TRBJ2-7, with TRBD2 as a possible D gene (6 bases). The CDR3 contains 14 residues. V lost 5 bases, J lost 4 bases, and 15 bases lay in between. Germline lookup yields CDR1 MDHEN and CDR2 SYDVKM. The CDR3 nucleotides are TGTGCCAGCAGTCCCCGGGGACTCTCTTACGAGCAGTACTTC. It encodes CASSPRGLSYEQYF.

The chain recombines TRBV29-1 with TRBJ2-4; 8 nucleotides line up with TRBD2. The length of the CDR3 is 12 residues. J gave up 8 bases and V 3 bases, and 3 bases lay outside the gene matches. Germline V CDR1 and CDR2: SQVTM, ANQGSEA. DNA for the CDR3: TGCAGCGTTGATCGGGGGGGGGACATTCAGTACTTC. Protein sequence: CSVDRGGDIQYF. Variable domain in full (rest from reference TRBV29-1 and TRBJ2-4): SAVISQKPSRDICQRGTSLTIQCQVDSQVTMMFWYRQQPGQSLTLIATANQGSEATYESGFVIDKFPISRPNLTFSTLTVSNMSPEDSSIYLCSVDRGGDIQYFGAGTRLSVL.

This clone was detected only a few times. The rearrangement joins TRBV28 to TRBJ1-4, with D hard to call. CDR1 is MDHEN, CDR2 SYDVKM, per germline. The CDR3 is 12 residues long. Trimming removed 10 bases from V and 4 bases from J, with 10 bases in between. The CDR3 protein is CATAFSNEKLFF. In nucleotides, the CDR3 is TGTGCCACCGCTTTTAGTAATGAAAAACTGTTTTTT.

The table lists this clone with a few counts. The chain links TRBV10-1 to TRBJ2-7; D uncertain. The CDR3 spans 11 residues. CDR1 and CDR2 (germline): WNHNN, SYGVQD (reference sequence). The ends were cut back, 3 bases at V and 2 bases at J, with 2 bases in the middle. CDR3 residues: CASSDTYEQYF. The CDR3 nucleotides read TGCGCCAGCAGTGACACCTACGAGCAGTACTTC.

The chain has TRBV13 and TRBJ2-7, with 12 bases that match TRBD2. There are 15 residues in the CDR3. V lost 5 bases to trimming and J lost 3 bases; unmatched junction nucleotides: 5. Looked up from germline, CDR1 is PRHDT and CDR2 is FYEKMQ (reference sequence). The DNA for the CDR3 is TGTGCCAGCAGCAGGAGACTAGCGGGAGACTACGAGCAGTACTTC. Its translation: CASSRRLAGDYEQYF.

CDR3 loop: CATSRDSRSFYGYTF. For the CDR3, the DNA is TGTGCCACCAGCAGAGATTCTAGGAGCTTCTATGGCTACACCTTC. The genes are TRBV15 and TRBJ1-2; no clear D gene. The germline V and J ends were trimmed by 0 bases and 4 bases, with 12 bases remaining between them. This CDR3 spans 15 amino acids. The germline CDR1 and CDR2 sequences are LNHNV and YYDKDF (reference sequence). Full variable domain (remainder filled in from reference TRBV15 and TRBJ1-2): DAMVIQNPRYQVTQFGKPVTLSCSQTLNHNVMYWYQQKSSQAPKLLFHYYDKDFNNEADTPDNFQSRRPNTSFCFLDIRSPGLGDTAMYLCATSRDSRSFYGYTFGSGTRLTVV.

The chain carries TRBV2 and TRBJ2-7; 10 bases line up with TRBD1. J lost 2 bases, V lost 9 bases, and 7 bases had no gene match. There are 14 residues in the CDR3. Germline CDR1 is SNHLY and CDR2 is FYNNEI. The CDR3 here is CAREGTGVPYEQYF. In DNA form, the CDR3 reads TGTGCCAGAGAGGGGACAGGGGTCCCCTACGAGCAGTACTTC.

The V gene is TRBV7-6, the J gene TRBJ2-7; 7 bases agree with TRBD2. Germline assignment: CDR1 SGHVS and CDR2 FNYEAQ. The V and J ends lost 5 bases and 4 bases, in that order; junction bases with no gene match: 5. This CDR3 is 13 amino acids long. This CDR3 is CASSPGGGYEQYF. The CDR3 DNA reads TGTGCCAGCAGCCCTGGGGGGGGGTACGAGCAGTACTTC.

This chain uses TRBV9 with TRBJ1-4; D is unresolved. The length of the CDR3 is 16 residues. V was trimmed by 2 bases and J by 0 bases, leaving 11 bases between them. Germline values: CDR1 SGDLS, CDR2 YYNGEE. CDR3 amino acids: CASSVADPATNEKLFF. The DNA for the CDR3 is TGTGCCAGCAGCGTCGCAGATCCCGCAACTAATGAAAAACTGTTTTTT. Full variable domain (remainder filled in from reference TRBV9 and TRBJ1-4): DSGVTQTPKHLITATGQRVTLRCSPRSGDLSVYWYQQSLDQGLQFLIQYYNGEERAKGNILERFSAQQFPDLHSELNLSSLELGDSALYFCASSVADPATNEKLFFGSGTQLSVL.

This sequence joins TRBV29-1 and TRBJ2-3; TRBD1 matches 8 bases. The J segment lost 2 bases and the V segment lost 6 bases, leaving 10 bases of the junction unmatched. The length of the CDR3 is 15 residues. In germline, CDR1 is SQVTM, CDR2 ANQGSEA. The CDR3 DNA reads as TGCAGCGTGACCGGACAGGGTCTCTTCACAGATACGCAGTATTTT. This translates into CSVTGQGLFTDTQYF.

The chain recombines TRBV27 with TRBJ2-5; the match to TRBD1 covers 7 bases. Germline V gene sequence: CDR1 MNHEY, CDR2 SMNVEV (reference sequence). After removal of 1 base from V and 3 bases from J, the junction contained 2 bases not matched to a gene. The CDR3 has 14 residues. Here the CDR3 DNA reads TGTGCCAGCAGTTTATGGGGACAGAAAGAGACCCAGTACTTC. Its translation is CASSLWGQKETQYF.

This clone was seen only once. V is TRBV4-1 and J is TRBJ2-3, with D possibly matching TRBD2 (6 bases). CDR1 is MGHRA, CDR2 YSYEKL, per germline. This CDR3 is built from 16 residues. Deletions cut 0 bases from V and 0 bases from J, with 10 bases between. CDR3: CASSQDPSGSTDTQYF. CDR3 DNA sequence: TGCGCCAGCAGCCAAGATCCCAGCGGGAGCACAGATACGCAGTATTTT.

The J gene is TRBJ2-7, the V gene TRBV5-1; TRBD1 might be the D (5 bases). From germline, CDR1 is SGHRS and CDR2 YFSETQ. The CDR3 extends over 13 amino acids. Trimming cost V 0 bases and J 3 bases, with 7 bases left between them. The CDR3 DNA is TGCGCCAGCAGCTTGGACAGGAACTACGAGCAGTACTTC. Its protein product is CASSLDRNYEQYF.